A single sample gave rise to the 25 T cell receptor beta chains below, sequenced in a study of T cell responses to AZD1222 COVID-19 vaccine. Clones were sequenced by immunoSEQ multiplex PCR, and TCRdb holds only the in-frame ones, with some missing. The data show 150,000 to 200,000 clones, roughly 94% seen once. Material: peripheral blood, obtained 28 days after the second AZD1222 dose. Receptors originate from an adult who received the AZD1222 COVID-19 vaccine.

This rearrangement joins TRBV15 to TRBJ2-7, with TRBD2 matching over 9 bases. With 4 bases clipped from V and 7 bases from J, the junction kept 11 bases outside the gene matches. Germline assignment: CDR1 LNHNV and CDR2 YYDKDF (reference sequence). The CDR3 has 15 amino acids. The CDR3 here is CATSIGTSFSREQYF. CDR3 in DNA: TGTGCCACCAGCATCGGGACTAGCTTTTCGCGGGAGCAGTACTTC.

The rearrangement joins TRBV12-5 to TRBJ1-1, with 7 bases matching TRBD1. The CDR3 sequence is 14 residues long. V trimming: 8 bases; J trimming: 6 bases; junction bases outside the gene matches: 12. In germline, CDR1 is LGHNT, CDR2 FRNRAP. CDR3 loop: CASTPHSGQAEAFF. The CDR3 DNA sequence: TGTGCTAGTACCCCCCACTCCGGACAGGCTGAAGCTTTCTTT. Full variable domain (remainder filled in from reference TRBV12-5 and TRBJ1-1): DARVTQTPRHKVTEMGQEVTMRCQPILGHNTVFWYRQTMMQGLELLAYFRNRAPLDDSGMPKDRFSAEMPDATLATLKIQPSEPRDSAVYFCASTPHSGQAEAFFGQGTRLTVV.

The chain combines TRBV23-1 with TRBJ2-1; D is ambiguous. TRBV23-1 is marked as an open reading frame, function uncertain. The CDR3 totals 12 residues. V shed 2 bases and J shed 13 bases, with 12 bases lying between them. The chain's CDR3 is CASSQEARIQFF. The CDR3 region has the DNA TGCGCCAGCAGTCAAGAGGCTAGGATCCAGTTCTTC.

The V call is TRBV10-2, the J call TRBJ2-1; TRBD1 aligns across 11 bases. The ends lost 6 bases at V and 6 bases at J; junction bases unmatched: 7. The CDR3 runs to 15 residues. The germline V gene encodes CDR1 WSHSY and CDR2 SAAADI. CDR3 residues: CASSAGQGDVNEQFF. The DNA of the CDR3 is TGCGCCAGCAGCGCGGGACAGGGGGATGTCAATGAGCAGTTCTTC.

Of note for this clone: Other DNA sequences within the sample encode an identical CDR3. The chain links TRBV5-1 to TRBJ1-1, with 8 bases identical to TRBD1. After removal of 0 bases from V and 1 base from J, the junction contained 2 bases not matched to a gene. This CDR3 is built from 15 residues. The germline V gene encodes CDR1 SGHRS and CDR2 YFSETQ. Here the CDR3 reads CASSLGTGRNTEAFF. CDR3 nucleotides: TGCGCCAGCAGCTTGGGGACAGGGAGGAACACTGAAGCTTTCTTT.

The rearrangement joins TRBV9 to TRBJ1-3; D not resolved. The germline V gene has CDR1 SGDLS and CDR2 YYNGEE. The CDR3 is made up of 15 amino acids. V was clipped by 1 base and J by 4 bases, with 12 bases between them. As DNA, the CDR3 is TGTGCCAGCAGCGTACTGCCGGGAGCAGGAAACACCATATATTTT. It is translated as CASSVLPGAGNTIYF.

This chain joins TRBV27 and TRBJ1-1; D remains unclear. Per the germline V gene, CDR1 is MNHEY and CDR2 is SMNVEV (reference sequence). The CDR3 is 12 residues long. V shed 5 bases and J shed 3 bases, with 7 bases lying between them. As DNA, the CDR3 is TGTGCCAGCAGTGCCTATCACACTGAAGCTTTCTTT. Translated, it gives CASSAYHTEAFF.

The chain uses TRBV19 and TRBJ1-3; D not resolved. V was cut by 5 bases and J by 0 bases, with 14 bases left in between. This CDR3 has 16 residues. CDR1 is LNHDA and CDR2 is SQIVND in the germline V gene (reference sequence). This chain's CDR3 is CASSPRGRSSGNTIYF. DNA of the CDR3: TGTGCCAGTAGTCCTCGGGGAAGAAGCTCTGGAAACACCATATATTTT.

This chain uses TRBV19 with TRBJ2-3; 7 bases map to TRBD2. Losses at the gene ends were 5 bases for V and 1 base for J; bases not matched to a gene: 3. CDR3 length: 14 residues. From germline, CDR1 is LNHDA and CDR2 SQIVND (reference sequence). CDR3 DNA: TGTGCCAGTAGTGGACTAGGTGGCACAGATACGCAGTATTTT. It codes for CASSGLGGTDTQYF. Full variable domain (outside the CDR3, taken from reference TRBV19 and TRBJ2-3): DGGITQSPKYLFRKEGQNVTLSCEQNLNHDAMYWYRQDPGQGLRLIYYSQIVNDFQKGDIAEGYSVSREKKESFPLTVTSAQKNPTAFYLCASSGLGGTDTQYFGPGTRLTVL.

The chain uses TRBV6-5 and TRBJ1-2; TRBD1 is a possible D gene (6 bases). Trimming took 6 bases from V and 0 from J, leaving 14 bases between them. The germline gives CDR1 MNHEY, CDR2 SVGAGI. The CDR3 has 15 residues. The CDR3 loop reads CASRAGQTSNYGYTF. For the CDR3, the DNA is TGTGCCAGCAGGGCCGGACAGACATCTAACTATGGCTACACCTTC.

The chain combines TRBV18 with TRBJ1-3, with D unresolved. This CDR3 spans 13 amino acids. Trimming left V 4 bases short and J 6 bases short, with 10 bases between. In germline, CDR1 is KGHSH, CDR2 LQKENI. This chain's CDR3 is CASSRETENTIYF. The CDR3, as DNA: TGTGCCAGCTCACGGGAAACTGAAAACACCATATATTTT.

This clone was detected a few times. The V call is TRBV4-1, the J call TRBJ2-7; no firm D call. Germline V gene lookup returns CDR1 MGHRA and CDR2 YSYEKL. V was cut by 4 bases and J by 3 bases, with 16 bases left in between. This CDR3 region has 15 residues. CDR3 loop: CASSPGSGRFYEQYF. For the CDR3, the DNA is TGCGCCAGCAGCCCCGGCTCCGGGCGATTCTACGAGCAGTACTTC.

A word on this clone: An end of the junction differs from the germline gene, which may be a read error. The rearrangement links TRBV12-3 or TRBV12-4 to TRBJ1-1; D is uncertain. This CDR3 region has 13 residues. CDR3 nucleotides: TGTGCCAGCAGTTTAGGATTCGGACCGCGATTGTACTTT. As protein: CASSLGFGPRLYF.

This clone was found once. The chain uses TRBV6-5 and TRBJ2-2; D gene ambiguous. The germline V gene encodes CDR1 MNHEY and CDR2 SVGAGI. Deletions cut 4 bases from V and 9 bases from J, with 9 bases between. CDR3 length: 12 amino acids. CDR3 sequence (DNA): TGTGCCAGCAGTTCAACAACCCGGGAGCTGTTTTTT. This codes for CASSSTTRELFF.

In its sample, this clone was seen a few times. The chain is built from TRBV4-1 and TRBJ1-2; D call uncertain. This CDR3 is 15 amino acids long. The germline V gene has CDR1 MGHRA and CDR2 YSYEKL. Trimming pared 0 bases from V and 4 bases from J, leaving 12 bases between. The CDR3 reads CASSQDRGGIYGYTF. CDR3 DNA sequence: TGCGCCAGCAGCCAAGATCGTGGAGGAATCTATGGCTACACCTTC.

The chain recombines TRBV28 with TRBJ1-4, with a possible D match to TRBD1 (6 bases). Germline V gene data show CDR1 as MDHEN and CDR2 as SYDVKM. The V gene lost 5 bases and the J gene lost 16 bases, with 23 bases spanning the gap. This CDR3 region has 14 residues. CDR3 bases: TGTGCCAGCAGTATCGCAGGGGCCGCGTTTAATCCGTTTTTT. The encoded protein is CASSIAGAAFNPFF.

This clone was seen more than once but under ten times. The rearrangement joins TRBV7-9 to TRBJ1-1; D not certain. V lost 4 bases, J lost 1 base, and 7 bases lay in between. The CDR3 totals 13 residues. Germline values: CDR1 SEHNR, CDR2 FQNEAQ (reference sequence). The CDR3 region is CASSSQRNTEAFF. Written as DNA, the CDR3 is TGTGCCAGCAGCTCACAGAGGAACACTGAAGCTTTCTTT. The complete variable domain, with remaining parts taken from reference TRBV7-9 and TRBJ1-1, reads DTGVSQNPRHKITKRGQNVTFRCDPISEHNRLYWYRQTLGQGPEFLTYFQNEAQLEKSRLLSDRFSAERPKGSFSTLEIQRTEQGDSAMYLCASSSQRNTEAFFGQGTRLTVV.

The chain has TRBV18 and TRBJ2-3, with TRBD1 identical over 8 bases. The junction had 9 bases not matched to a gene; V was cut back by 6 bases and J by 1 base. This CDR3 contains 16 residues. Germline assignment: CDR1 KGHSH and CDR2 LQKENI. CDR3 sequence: CASSITGGRGTDTQYF. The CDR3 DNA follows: TGTGCCAGCTCGATCACAGGGGGAAGGGGCACAGATACGCAGTATTTT.

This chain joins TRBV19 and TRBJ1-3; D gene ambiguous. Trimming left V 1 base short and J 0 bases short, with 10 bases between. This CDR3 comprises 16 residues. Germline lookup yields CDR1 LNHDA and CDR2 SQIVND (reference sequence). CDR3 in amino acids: CASSIASPSSGNTIYF. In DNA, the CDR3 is TGTGCCAGTAGTATAGCGAGCCCTAGCTCTGGAAACACCATATATTTT.

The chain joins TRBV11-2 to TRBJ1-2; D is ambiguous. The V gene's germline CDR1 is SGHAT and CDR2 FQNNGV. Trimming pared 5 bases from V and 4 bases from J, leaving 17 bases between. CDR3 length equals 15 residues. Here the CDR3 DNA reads TGTGCCAGCAGCCCCCTTTGGGCAGAAGGCTATGGCTACACCTTC. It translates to CASSPLWAEGYGYTF.

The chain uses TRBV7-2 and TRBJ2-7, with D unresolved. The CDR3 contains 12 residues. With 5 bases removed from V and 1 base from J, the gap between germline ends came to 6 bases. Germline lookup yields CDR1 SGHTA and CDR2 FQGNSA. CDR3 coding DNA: TGTGCCAGCAGCCAAGATTCCTACGAGCAGTACTTC. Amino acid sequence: CASSQDSYEQYF.

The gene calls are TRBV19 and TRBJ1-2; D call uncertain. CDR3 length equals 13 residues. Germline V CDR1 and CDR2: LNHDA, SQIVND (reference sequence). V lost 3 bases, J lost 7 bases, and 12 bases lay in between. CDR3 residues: CASSMGLRSGYTF. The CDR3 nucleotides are TGTGCCAGTAGTATGGGCCTTCGAAGTGGCTACACCTTC. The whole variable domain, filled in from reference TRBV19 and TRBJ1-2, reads DGGITQSPKYLFRKEGQNVTLSCEQNLNHDAMYWYRQDPGQGLRLIYYSQIVNDFQKGDIAEGYSVSREKKESFPLTVTSAQKNPTAFYLCASSMGLRSGYTFGSGTRLTVV.

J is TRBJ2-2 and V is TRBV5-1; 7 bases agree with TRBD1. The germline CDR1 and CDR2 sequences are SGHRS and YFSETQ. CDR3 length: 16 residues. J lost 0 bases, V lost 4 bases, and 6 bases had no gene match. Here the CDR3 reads CASSPFGTANTGELFF. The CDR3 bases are TGCGCCAGCAGCCCCTTCGGGACAGCGAACACCGGGGAGCTGTTTTTT. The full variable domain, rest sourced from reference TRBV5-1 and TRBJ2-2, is KAGVTQTPRYLIKTRGQQVTLSCSPISGHRSVSWYQQTPGQGLQFLFEYFSETQRNKGNFPGRFSGRQFSNSRSEMNVSTLELGDSALYLCASSPFGTANTGELFFGEGSRLTVL.

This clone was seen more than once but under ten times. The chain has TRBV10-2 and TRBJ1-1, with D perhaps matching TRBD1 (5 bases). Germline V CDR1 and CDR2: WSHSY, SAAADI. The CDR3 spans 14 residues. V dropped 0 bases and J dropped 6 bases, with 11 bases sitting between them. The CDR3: CASSESSREAEAFF. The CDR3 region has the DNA TGCGCCAGCAGTGAGTCGAGCAGGGAAGCTGAAGCTTTCTTT.

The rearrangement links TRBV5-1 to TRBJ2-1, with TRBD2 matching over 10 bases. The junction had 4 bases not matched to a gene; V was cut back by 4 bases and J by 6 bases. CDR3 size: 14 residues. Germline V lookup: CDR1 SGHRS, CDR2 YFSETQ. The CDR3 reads CASSAGLASNEQFF. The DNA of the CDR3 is TGCGCCAGCAGCGCGGGACTAGCGTCCAATGAGCAGTTCTTC.